The rows below give T cell receptor beta chains drawn from one sample of a study of T cells in Graves' hyperthyroidism and ophthalmopathy. Using its own MiXCR run on the multiplex PCR reads, TCRdb lists one record per CDR3 protein. Of 350,000 or so distinct CDR3 sequences listed, approximately 22% were seen once; the top ten hold under 55%. Sequenced: blood. All receptors derive from a woman in her fifties or sixties with Graves' hyperthyroidism. Both conserved end residues are part of each CDR3.

>TRBJ2-7|TRBV6-1
CASSAGQGITYEQYF
>TRBJ1-1|TRBV5-5
CASRFGTDHTEAFF
>TRBJ2-5|TRBV29-1
CSANQGSAQETQYF
>TRBJ2-1|TRBV7-8
CASSLLLAGGGRGEQFF
>TRBJ2-3|TRBV11-3
CASSLDLGGTDTQYF
>TRBJ1-3|TRBV5-5
CASSWTGNPGNTIYF
>TRBJ1-1|TRBV5-1
CASRAGQKNTEAFF
>TRBJ2-7|TRBV27
CASSFRTGSHEQYF
>TRBJ2-3|TRBV20-1
CSALASGGGDTQYF
>TRBJ1-5|TRBV6-1
CASSDGWGDQPQHF
>TRBJ2-4|TRBV11-3
CASSFKGLAKNIQYF
>TRBJ2-7|TRBV30
CAWTTPTGGSYEQYF
>TRBJ2-1|TRBV3-1
CASSQARGEQFF
>TRBJ1-1|TRBV5-1
CASSLSPSGNTEAFF
>TRBJ2-7|TRBV20-1
CSATSGSGGYEQYF
>TRBJ1-2|TRBV29-1
CSVEGELGQGDLNYGYTF
>TRBJ2-3|TRBV28
CASSRPRTDTQYF
>TRBJ1-5|TRBV10-3
CAISETGNSNQPQHF
>TRBJ2-1|TRBV15
CALGREGFYNEQFF
>TRBJ1-2|TRBV19
CASTFRRTNGYTF
>TRBJ2-5|TRBV27
CASRPSGGRQETQYF
>TRBJ1-2|TRBV29-1
CSVEDRVSSGGYTF
>TRBJ2-7|TRBV6-1
CASSKTVTSGPYEQYF
>TRBJ1-1|TRBV20-1
CSADDRVELNTEAFF
>TRBJ1-2|TRBV2
CASSPRDWGYTF
>TRBJ1-1|TRBV28
CASSSRTGGAEAFF
>TRBJ2-1|TRBV7-9
CASRPALGLAGGGVDEQFF